This T cell receptor beta chain comes out of a study of T-cell memory formation after mild COVID-19. Study at large: Across donors, TCR clusters were largely donor specific. The study, taken as a whole, reports: Clones contracting day 15 to 85 were balanced CD4/CD8; later expanders leaned CD4+. Some clones that responded turned up in pre-infection memory, which suggests that cross-reactive memory joined in.

A word on this clonotype: The antigen remains undetermined.

TCRalpha and TCRbeta libraries used 5'RACE with constant-segment primers and UMIs. From the 5' RACE reads, TCRdb called clonotypes with MiXCR, one entry per CDR3 protein. The sample records 140,000 or so distinct CDR3 sequences, 11% to 15% being singletons. This CDR3 has 12 amino acids. The V end lost 2 bases, the J end lost 6 bases, and 4 bases lay between the germline ends. CDR1 is MNHNS, CDR2 SASEGT, per germline. The receptor was isolated from an adult woman who had mild COVID-19 (a few samples of this study predate the infection). Cell type and time point are not known. The chain combines TRBV6-1 with TRBJ2-2; D gene uncertain. Sequencing was carried out using PBMCs or a T cell subset sorted from them (not recorded which). DNA for the CDR3: TGTGCCAGCAGTGAATGGTCCGGGGAGCTGTTTTTT. This translates into CASSEWSGELFF.